The 18 T cell receptor beta chains given below trace back to one sample, sequenced in a study of T-cell reconstitution after alpha-beta-depleted transplantation in children. This sample's TCRbeta library carried unique molecular identifier barcodes. TCRdb re-derived calls from the PCR reads in MiXCR, one entry per CDR3 protein. Seen here are about 120,000 distinct CDR3 sequences, about 21% observed once, and the top ten hold roughly 10%. The input for sequencing was PBMCs, mostly from graft donor cells, taken 180 days after TCRalphabeta/CD19-depleted stem cell transplant. All receptors derive from a male patient aged 2-10 years who had a stem cell transplant for chronic granulomatous disease, so the T cells may come from the graft donor.

The chain is built from TRBV9 and TRBJ1-1; TRBD1 might be the D (5 bases). This CDR3 is built from 14 residues. CDR1 is SGDLS, CDR2 YYNGEE, per germline. The V end lost 0 bases, the J end lost 4 bases, and 10 bases lay between the germline ends. The CDR3 is CASSVEGGGTEAFF. DNA of the CDR3: TGTGCCAGCAGCGTAGAGGGCGGGGGCACTGAAGCTTTCTTT.

The rearrangement joins TRBV12-3 or TRBV12-4 to TRBJ1-1, with unresolved D. Between the trimmed V and J ends, which lost 6 bases and 4 bases, there was a span of 15 bases. CDR3 length: 14 residues. Here the CDR3 reads CASSLLGFGTEAFF. The CDR3 region has the DNA TGTGCCAGCAGCCTCTTGGGGTTCGGCACTGAAGCTTTCTTT.

This clonotype was seen more than once but under ten times. The chain has TRBV15 and TRBJ1-1; D is uncertain. Germline V gene lookup returns CDR1 LNHNV and CDR2 YYDKDF (reference sequence). This CDR3 is built from 14 residues. The ends were cut back, 0 bases at V and 1 base at J, with 6 bases in the middle. CDR3 protein: CATSRDLGNTEAFF. The CDR3 bases are TGTGCCACCAGCAGAGATCTTGGGAACACTGAAGCTTTCTTT.

This clonotype occurred many times. The V and J genes are TRBV27 and TRBJ2-7; the match to TRBD2 covers 7 bases. The germline V gene encodes CDR1 MNHEY and CDR2 SMNVEV (reference sequence). V was pared by 6 bases and J by 0 bases, with 8 bases of the junction left unmatched. This CDR3 has 15 amino acids. This CDR3 reads CASRSLASGSYEQYF. CDR3 coding DNA: TGTGCCAGCAGAAGTCTGGCTAGCGGCTCCTACGAGCAGTACTTC.

This chain's CDR3 is CASIPLGVTDTQYF. In DNA, the CDR3 is TGTGCCAGCATCCCGCTGGGCGTAACAGATACGCAGTATTTT. The V gene is TRBV27, the J gene TRBJ2-3; D is undetermined. The V end was cut by 7 bases, the J end by 3 bases, with 14 bases between. This CDR3 contains 14 residues. The germline V gene has CDR1 MNHEY and CDR2 SMNVEV (reference sequence).

The chain joins TRBV12-3 or TRBV12-4 to TRBJ2-6; tentatively, D is TRBD2 (5 bases). This CDR3 region has 19 residues. Between the trimmed V and J ends, which lost 6 bases and 0 bases, there was a span of 21 bases. The CDR3 protein is CASRNEWAGPSSGANVLTF. In nucleotides, the CDR3 is TGTGCCAGCAGGAACGAATGGGCGGGCCCCTCCTCTGGGGCCAACGTCCTGACTTTC.

This clonotype was seen only a few times. The gene calls are TRBV7-7 and TRBJ2-5; 10 positions match TRBD2. The CDR3 has 16 amino acids. With 4 bases clipped from V and 4 bases from J, the junction kept 9 bases outside the gene matches. CDR1 and CDR2 (germline): SSHAT, FNYEAQ (reference sequence). CDR3 DNA: TGTGCCAGCAGCTCCTCTAGCGGGGGCTTTGGAGAGACCCAGTACTTC. It is translated as CASSSSSGGFGETQYF.

This clonotype showed up many times. The chain recombines TRBV7-2 with TRBJ1-2; D is unclear. The CDR3 spans 13 residues. The V end was cut by 2 bases, the J end by 6 bases, with 10 bases between. Germline lookup yields CDR1 SGHTA and CDR2 FQGNSA. The CDR3 DNA follows: TGTGCCAGCAGCTTATCCCACGGGGATGGCTACACCTTC. Translated, it gives CASSLSHGDGYTF.

The V and J genes are TRBV12-3 or TRBV12-4 and TRBJ2-1, with TRBD1 matching over 10 bases. This CDR3 region has 14 residues. V lost 10 bases, J lost 7 bases, and 10 bases stayed unmatched. In nucleotides, the CDR3 is TGTGCCATCATGTCCGGGACAGGGGTTAATGAGCAGTTCTTC. This encodes CAIMSGTGVNEQFF.

This clonotype was observed a handful of times. The V call is TRBV5-1, the J call TRBJ2-3, with D tentatively TRBD1 or TRBD2 (5 bases each). Between the trimmed V and J ends, which lost 2 bases and 8 bases, there was a span of 12 bases. This CDR3 contains 13 residues. The germline V gene has CDR1 SGHRS and CDR2 YFSETQ. The CDR3 spells CASSFGVGGTQYF. For the CDR3, the DNA is TGCGCCAGCAGCTTCGGGGTTGGGGGTACGCAGTATTTT.

This chain joins TRBV4-2 and TRBJ1-2; unclear D gene. Germline-derived CDR1 and CDR2 are LGHNA and YNFKEQ. Trimming stripped 4 bases from V and 4 bases from J, with 10 bases between. There are 13 residues in the CDR3. CDR3 bases: TGTGCCAGCAGCCGTGGCCTTTTCTATGGCTACACCTTC. Translated: CASSRGLFYGYTF.

The table lists this clonotype with many counts. The rearrangement uses TRBV20-1 and TRBJ2-7; D is perhaps TRBD1 or TRBD2 (5 bases each). Trimming pared 0 bases from V and 8 bases from J, leaving 8 bases between. The CDR3 is 11 amino acids. CDR1 is DFQATT, CDR2 SNEGSKA, per germline (reference sequence). DNA for the CDR3: TGCAGTGCTAGAGATGGGACGAAGCAGTACTTC. Translation: CSARDGTKQYF.

The chain couples TRBV7-8 to TRBJ2-7; 10 bases align to TRBD2. The J segment lost 2 bases and the V segment lost 0 bases, leaving 4 bases of the junction unmatched. CDR1 SGHVS and CDR2 FQNEAQ come from the germline V gene. CDR3 size: 16 residues. The chain's CDR3 is CASSLAQSGGAYEQYF. The CDR3 nucleotides read TGTGCCAGCAGCTTAGCGCAGAGCGGGGGGGCCTACGAGCAGTACTTC.

The gene calls are TRBV10-3 and TRBJ2-3; the match to TRBD1 covers 8 bases. The CDR3 has 15 amino acids. Per the germline V gene, CDR1 is ENHRY and CDR2 is SYGVKD. V trimming: 4 bases; J trimming: 4 bases; junction bases outside the gene matches: 7. DNA of the CDR3: TGTGCCATCAGTGGAGACAGGGGAATCGCAGATACGCAGTATTTT. Translation: CAISGDRGIADTQYF.

This clonotype occurred a few times. The chain recombines TRBV20-1 with TRBJ2-1; D is perhaps TRBD1 or TRBD2 (6 bases each). The CDR3 is made up of 11 amino acids. Looked up from germline, CDR1 is DFQATT and CDR2 is SNEGSKA (reference sequence). CDR3 in DNA: TGCAGCCCCTTAGGGGGGAATGAGCAGTTCTTC. It encodes CSPLGGNEQFF.

This clonotype came up many times. The chain joins TRBV15 to TRBJ1-2, with a possible D match to TRBD1 (5 bases). V was cut by 2 bases and J by 4 bases, with 11 bases left in between. Germline lookup yields CDR1 LNHNV and CDR2 YYDKDF (reference sequence). The CDR3 consists of 14 residues. The CDR3 reads CATSRQGPSYGYTF. The CDR3 DNA follows: TGTGCCACCAGCAGACAGGGACCGAGCTATGGCTACACCTTC.

This clonotype was recorded a few times. V usage is TRBV5-1 and J usage is TRBJ1-2; D unresolved. Per the germline V gene, CDR1 is SGHRS and CDR2 is YFSETQ. V was shortened by 4 bases and J by 7 bases, with 14 bases between the two germline ends. The CDR3 totals 13 residues. CDR3 DNA: TGCGCCAGCAGCGAACAGTCTGGAAGTGGCTACACCTTC. Its protein product is CASSEQSGSGYTF.

This clonotype appeared many times. The rearrangement uses TRBV15 and TRBJ1-6, with 9 bases fitting TRBD1. The trim removed 0 bases at V and 16 bases at J, leaving 4 bases unmatched. This CDR3 is 13 amino acids long. CDR1 LNHNV and CDR2 YYDKDF come from the germline V gene (reference sequence). The CDR3 is CATSRDRDRELHF. The CDR3 DNA is TGTGCCACCAGCAGAGATCGGGACAGGGAACTCCACTTT.